The subject of this entry is one T cell receptor beta chain. The sample comes from a study of blood T cell repertoires in COVID-19. Study overall: COVID-19 samples, acute and convalescent, were from the United States, Italy and Spain. Sample material is recorded as cDNA or gDNA derived from T cells, B-cell-depleted T cells, or PBMCs.

Authors' analysis steps: Amplification with reference gene primers provided the estimates of nucleated cell counts. The repertoire was sequenced with immunoSEQ multiplex PCR; TCRdb's copy has only in-frame clones and lacks some. V, J and clone size were drawn from that table, and D and trimming were deduced from the DNA. The table records 250,000 or so clones, 70% to 90% of them present only once. Germline-derived CDR1 and CDR2 are MDHEN and SYDVKM. This CDR3 contains 14 residues. The V and J ends lost 5 bases and 4 bases respectively, with 15 bases between them. Sequencing used peripheral blood. The gene calls are TRBV28 and TRBJ2-7, with D perhaps matching TRBD2 (5 bases). The TCR sequence derives from a man aged 55 to 70 with acute or convalescent COVID-19. CDR3 DNA sequence: TGTGCCAGCAGTAACCGGGATATTTTTTACGAGCAGTACTTC. It translates to CASSNRDIFYEQYF.